A single TCR beta chain is shown here with its context. The data belong to a study of identical twins. The CDR3 contains 15 residues. Germline CDR1 and CDR2: MNHNS and SASEGT. V lost 6 bases and J lost 10; bases outside the gene matches: 14. In TCRdb, the 5' RACE reads were re-called with MiXCR into one record per CDR3 protein. The sample holds roughly 260,000 distinct CDR3 sequences; over 12% are singletons and the top ten take 7% to 9%. The chain couples TRBV6-1 to TRBJ1-1, with 10 bases identical to TRBD1. This clonotype originated in a woman aged 18-30 years in good health. Sequencing input: memory (CD45RO+) T cells sorted from blood. This CDR3 is CASSLPRDRGAVAFF. The CDR3 region has the DNA TGTGCCAGCAGCCTACCCCGGGACAGGGGTGCGGTAGCTTTCTTT.